A single sample is the source of the 20 T cell receptor beta chains below, sequenced in a study of response to subunit inactivated influenza vaccine. TCRdb ran MiXCR on the RT-PCR reads and lists one entry per CDR3 protein. The sample contains 600,000 to 850,000 distinct CDR3 sequences, about 14% of which appear only once. Sequencing was performed on PBMCs from blood, taken roughly 2 weeks before vaccination. These receptors were collected from a man aged 50 or older who received an inactivated influenza vaccine.

The chain combines TRBV4-3 with TRBJ2-2, with D possibly TRBD1 on 5 matching bases. Germline V lookup: CDR1 LGHNA, CDR2 YSLEER. V lost 1 base and J lost 6, with 9 bases in between. The CDR3 extends over 14 amino acids. The CDR3 here is CASSQVQGAGELFF. CDR3 sequence (DNA): TGCGCCAGCAGCCAAGTCCAGGGCGCCGGGGAGCTGTTTTTT.

This chain connects TRBV11-2 to TRBJ1-2; D is possibly TRBD1 (5 bases). Trimming pared 4 bases from V and 8 bases from J, leaving 17 bases between. The CDR3 has 14 residues. Germline CDR1 and CDR2: SGHAT and FQNNGV. The CDR3 bases are TGTGCCAGCAGCTACCGGGACGCCCGCGGAGGCTACACCTTC. It encodes CASSYRDARGGYTF.

The gene calls are TRBV29-1 and TRBJ1-2; D might be TRBD1 (5 bases). This CDR3 has 12 residues. Germline V lookup: CDR1 SQVTM, CDR2 ANQGSEA. The ends were cut back, 4 bases at V and 7 bases at J, with 13 bases in the middle. The CDR3 is CSVVLGVSGYTF. CDR3 nucleotides: TGCAGCGTTGTACTAGGGGTTTCTGGCTACACCTTC.

The rearrangement joins TRBV30 to TRBJ2-4; TRBD2 matches 10 bases. J was trimmed by 2 bases and V by 2 bases; bases with no gene match: 3. This CDR3 region has 15 residues. Per the germline V gene, CDR1 is GTSNPN and CDR2 is SVGIG (reference sequence). CDR3 region: CAWSSGRAPKNIQYF. CDR3 DNA sequence: TGTGCCTGGAGTAGCGGGAGGGCCCCCAAAAACATTCAGTACTTC.

This clonotype has just a few counts. The chain links TRBV7-2 to TRBJ2-4; perhaps TRBD1 as D (6 bases). V lost 1 base, J lost 2 bases, and 12 bases lay in between. The CDR3 consists of 16 residues. From germline, CDR1 is SGHTA and CDR2 FQGNSA. The CDR3 nucleotides are TGTGCCAGCAGCTTAGTTCAGGGGATTTCCAAAAACATTCAGTACTTC. Encoded protein: CASSLVQGISKNIQYF.

A few counts support this clonotype. CDR3 protein: CATSREGVSGKNIQYF. The CDR3 DNA reads as TGTGCCACCAGCAGAGAGGGGGTGTCAGGCAAAAACATTCAGTACTTC. The chain is built from TRBV15 and TRBJ2-4, with D perhaps TRBD1 or TRBD2 (5 bases each). V lost 0 bases, J lost 3 bases, and 12 bases lay in between. The length of the CDR3 is 16 residues. In germline, CDR1 is LNHNV, CDR2 YYDKDF (reference sequence).

This clonotype occurred a few times. The chain links TRBV24-1 to TRBJ1-5; the D gene is possibly TRBD1 (5 bases). Per the germline V gene, CDR1 is KGHDR and CDR2 is SFDVKD. V lost 3 bases and J lost 6, with 8 bases in between. CDR3 length: 13 amino acids. The DNA for the CDR3 is TGTGCCACCAGTGATAAAGACAGTCAGCCCCAGCATTTT. It is translated as CATSDKDSQPQHF.

This clonotype was observed at least ten times. This chain joins TRBV20-1 and TRBJ1-3; D might be TRBD1 (6 bases). Germline CDR1 DFQATT, CDR2 SNEGSKA (reference sequence). The CDR3 is 14 amino acids. V was clipped by 0 bases and J by 2 bases, with 8 bases between them. The CDR3 region has the DNA TGCAGTGCTAGAGATTCAGGGGCTGGAAACACCATATATTTT. This encodes CSARDSGAGNTIYF.

This clonotype was detected only a few times. The J gene is TRBJ1-6, the V gene TRBV6-2 or TRBV6-3; D perhaps matches TRBD1 (6 bases). The CDR3 covers 12 residues. Per the germline V gene, CDR1 is MNHEY and CDR2 is SVGEGT. V was pared by 4 bases and J by 15 bases, with 13 bases between. The CDR3 sequence: CASSWGGAFLHF. The DNA of the CDR3 is TGTGCCAGCAGTTGGGGGGGGGCCTTCCTCCACTTT.

The table lists this clonotype with a few counts. This chain connects TRBV27 to TRBJ1-5; TRBD1 matches at 11 bases. The V segment lost 3 bases and the J segment 4 bases; nucleotides outside the gene matches: 5. The CDR3 consists of 16 residues. Per germline, CDR1 MNHEY and CDR2 SMNVEV (reference sequence). The CDR3 DNA reads as TGTGCCAGCAGTTTCGTCGGACAGGGGGCAAATCAGCCCCAGCATTTT. This encodes CASSFVGQGANQPQHF.

The CDR3 sequence: CASSIAANTEAFF. Written as DNA, the CDR3 is TGTGCCAGTAGTATTGCAGCGAACACTGAAGCTTTCTTT. The chain has TRBV19 and TRBJ1-1; D ambiguous. V was shortened by 3 bases and J by 1 base, with 6 bases between the two germline ends. Germline CDR1 is LNHDA and CDR2 is SQIVND (reference sequence). The CDR3 spans 13 residues.

The V gene is TRBV20-1, the J gene TRBJ2-7, with 13 nucleotides matching TRBD2. CDR3 length equals 14 residues. The junction had 5 bases not matched to a gene; V was cut back by 6 bases and J by 3 bases. The V gene's germline CDR1 is DFQATT and CDR2 SNEGSKA (reference sequence). The CDR3 nucleotides are TGCAGTGCCGGCGGACTAGCGGGAGACTACGAGCAGTACTTC. Its translation: CSAGGLAGDYEQYF.

This clonotype was seen a few times. This chain uses TRBV6-1 with TRBJ2-5; D gene unclear. Per germline, CDR1 MNHNS and CDR2 SASEGT. Trimming removed 7 bases from V and 4 bases from J, with 16 bases in between. The CDR3 is made up of 14 amino acids. CDR3 sequence (DNA): TGTGCCAGCAACCTTCAGCAGTACCCAGAGACCCAGTACTTC. Amino acids: CASNLQQYPETQYF.

There are a few counts of this clonotype. The chain recombines TRBV7-9 with TRBJ2-1; D gene uncertain. Germline V gene data show CDR1 as SEHNR and CDR2 as FQNEAQ (reference sequence). This CDR3 spans 14 amino acids. V lost 1 base and J 7 bases, leaving 11 bases between the germline ends. CDR3 nucleotides: TGTGCCAGCAGCTTAGTTGCGAACAGAAATGAGCAGTTCTTC. Protein sequence: CASSLVANRNEQFF.

There are a few counts of this clonotype. This sequence joins TRBV12-3 or TRBV12-4 and TRBJ2-7; 7 nucleotides match TRBD1. V lost 3 bases to trimming and J lost 5 bases; unmatched junction nucleotides: 1. This CDR3 comprises 12 residues. CDR3 coding DNA: TGTGCCAGCAGTTTCGGACAGGACGAGCAGTACTTC. Encoded protein: CASSFGQDEQYF.

This clonotype was counted between two and nine times. The chain has TRBV4-2 and TRBJ2-3; D is perhaps TRBD1 or TRBD2 (5 bases each). Per the germline V gene, CDR1 is LGHNA and CDR2 is YNFKEQ. V lost 4 bases to trimming and J lost 5 bases, with 10 bases between them. The CDR3 totals 13 residues. The CDR3 loop reads CASSLGTQDTQYF. The DNA of the CDR3 is TGTGCCAGCAGCCTTGGGACCCAAGATACGCAGTATTTT.

The gene calls are TRBV2 and TRBJ2-1; unclear D gene. The CDR3 loop spans 13 amino acids. Trimming took 3 bases from V and 6 from J, leaving 9 bases between them. Germline V gene lookup returns CDR1 SNHLY and CDR2 FYNNEI. As DNA, the CDR3 is TGTGCCAGCAGTGACCGCCTTCTCAATGAGCAGTTCTTC. Its protein product is CASSDRLLNEQFF.

The chain joins TRBV9 to TRBJ2-1, with 9 bases identical to TRBD2. CDR1 and CDR2 from the germline V gene are SGDLS and YYNGEE. The CDR3 contains 15 residues. V gave up 3 bases and J gave up 3 bases; unmatched junction bases: 4. CDR3 nucleotides: TGTGCCAGCAGCGCCCTAGCGGGGAGCTACAATGAGCAGTTCTTC. Translated, it gives CASSALAGSYNEQFF.

This clonotype appeared a few times. Here the CDR3 DNA reads TGTGCCAGCAGAGTCTCCAGGACTGAAGCTTTCTTT. This gives the protein CASRVSRTEAFF. The chain carries TRBV7-9 and TRBJ1-1; D ambiguous. The germline gives CDR1 SEHNR, CDR2 FQNEAQ (reference sequence). This CDR3 has 12 amino acids. Trimming cost V 6 bases and J 5 bases, with 10 bases left between them. The entire variable domain, with the rest obtained from reference TRBV7-9 and TRBJ1-1, is as follows: DTGVSQNPRHKITKRGQNVTFRCDPISEHNRLYWYRQTLGQGPEFLTYFQNEAQLEKSRLLSDRFSAERPKGSFSTLEIQRTEQGDSAMYLCASRVSRTEAFFGQGTRLTVV.

At least ten counts were recorded for this clonotype. This chain uses TRBV28 with TRBJ1-1; possible D gene TRBD1, 5 bases. Germline loops: CDR1 MDHEN, CDR2 SYDVKM. This CDR3 has 15 residues. Trimming removed 7 bases at V and 1 base at J, with 16 bases between. The CDR3 DNA reads as TGTGCCAGCACCGGGGGGGAGACAGCGAACACTGAAGCTTTCTTT. This sequence encodes CASTGGETANTEAFF. Full variable domain (missing parts from reference TRBV28 and TRBJ1-1): DVKVTQSSRYLVKRTGEKVFLECVQDMDHENMFWYRQDPGLGLRLIYFSYDVKMKEKGDIPEGYSVSREKKERFSLILESASTNQTSMYLCASTGGETANTEAFFGQGTRLTVV.